Listed here is a single TCR beta chain. Vbeta (60) and Jbeta (13) primers were used in the PCR. Libraries were prepared by immunoSEQ multiplex PCR; TCRdb keeps only in-frame clonotypes and omits some of them. Among 150,000 to 200,000 clones listed, roughly 85% were seen once. These data come from a study of cytomegalovirus exposure and HLA in healthy donors. This TCR was sampled from a woman between 50 and 59 years old in good health and CMV-seronegative. The sample was PBMCs.

The CDR3 coding sequence is TGTGCCAGCAGTGACGGGAGTGGTGGTTACGAGCAGTACTTC. Residues: CASSDGSGGYEQYF. The genes are TRBV6-1 and TRBJ2-7; D is perhaps TRBD2 (6 bases). The germline CDR1 and CDR2 sequences are MNHNS and SASEGT. Deletions cut 3 bases from V and 4 bases from J, with 13 bases between. This CDR3 comprises 14 residues.